Shown below are 23 T cell receptor beta chains from a single sample sequenced in a study of T cell repertoires in cytomegalovirus infection. TCRdb fed the reads into MiXCR, producing one record per CDR3 protein. The table lists hundreds of thousands of distinct CDR3 sequences, 20% to 25% of them singletons. Specimen: CD8+ T cells from PBMCs. All receptors come from a human donor in good health (CMV status not recorded). Some clones in this sample may be carry-over from other donors' samples.

This clonotype has more than one count but fewer than ten. The chain combines TRBV7-6 with TRBJ1-2; 7 bases line up with TRBD1. Looked up from germline, CDR1 is SGHVS and CDR2 is FNYEAQ. The trim removed 5 bases at V and 4 bases at J, leaving 1 base unmatched. This CDR3 is 12 amino acids long. Here the CDR3 reads CASSGQAYGYTF. In DNA, the CDR3 is TGTGCCAGCAGCGGACAGGCCTATGGCTACACCTTC.

This clonotype was observed at least ten times. This chain links TRBV20-1 with TRBJ2-1; weak D call: TRBD1 (5 bases). The CDR3 totals 11 residues. V gave up 3 bases and J gave up 7 bases, with 7 bases separating them. Germline V lookup: CDR1 DFQATT, CDR2 SNEGSKA (reference sequence). CDR3 loop: CSASRGNEQFF. In DNA, the CDR3 is TGCAGTGCTAGTAGGGGTAATGAGCAGTTCTTC.

Only a few counts were recorded for this clonotype. The chain joins TRBV6-2 or TRBV6-3 to TRBJ2-1, with D possibly being TRBD1 (5 bases). There are 16 residues in the CDR3. V was trimmed by 5 bases and J by 3 bases, leaving 17 bases between them. From germline, CDR1 is MNHEY and CDR2 SVGEGT. CDR3: CASSALGGAFYNEQFF. DNA for the CDR3: TGTGCCAGCAGTGCCTTGGGTGGGGCCTTCTACAATGAGCAGTTCTTC.

The rearrangement uses TRBV20-1 and TRBJ2-5, with 8 positions matching TRBD2. CDR3 length: 13 residues. The germline gives CDR1 DFQATT, CDR2 SNEGSKA (reference sequence). V dropped 2 bases and J dropped 3; count of bases not matched to a gene: 2. The CDR3 loop reads CSARLAGKETQYF. The CDR3 DNA is TGCAGTGCTAGACTAGCGGGTAAAGAGACCCAGTACTTC.

This clonotype has only a few counts. V gene TRBV6-5 combines with J gene TRBJ2-1; 14 nucleotides line up with TRBD2. The CDR3 extends over 18 amino acids. CDR1 is MNHEY, CDR2 SVGAGI, per germline. V lost 0 bases, J lost 1 base, and 2 bases stayed unmatched. CDR3: CASSYSTSGGGSYNEQFF. The CDR3 bases are TGTGCCAGCAGTTACTCGACTAGCGGGGGGGGTTCCTACAATGAGCAGTTCTTC.

The chain joins TRBV6-1 to TRBJ2-5, with D possibly matching TRBD2 (5 bases). V lost 8 bases to trimming and J lost 0 bases, with 10 bases between them. Germline-derived CDR1 and CDR2 are MNHNS and SASEGT. This CDR3 is built from 13 residues. The CDR3 reads CASGLAYQETQYF. CDR3 DNA sequence: TGTGCCAGCGGACTGGCGTACCAAGAGACCCAGTACTTC.

This clonotype was observed many times. The chain employs TRBV7-9 and TRBJ2-2, with a possible D match to TRBD2 (6 bases). V shed 4 bases and J shed 4 bases, with 16 bases lying between them. The CDR3 is 16 amino acids. CDR1 and CDR2 from the germline V gene are SEHNR and FQNEAQ (reference sequence). The CDR3 DNA reads as TGTGCCAGCAGCTACACGGGGGACCCCGGCACCGGGGAGCTGTTTTTT. This translates into CASSYTGDPGTGELFF. The full variable domain, rest sourced from reference TRBV7-9 and TRBJ2-2, is DTGVSQNPRHKITKRGQNVTFRCDPISEHNRLYWYRQTLGQGPEFLTYFQNEAQLEKSRLLSDRFSAERPKGSFSTLEIQRTEQGDSAMYLCASSYTGDPGTGELFFGEGSRLTVL.

This clonotype was seen many times. CDR3 sequence (DNA): TGTGCCAGCAGCGCCGGGACAGGGGGCGAGCAGTACGTC. Translating gives CASSAGTGGEQYV. This sequence joins TRBV9 and TRBJ2-7; 11 bases align to TRBD1. CDR1 and CDR2 (germline): SGDLS, YYNGEE. This CDR3 is built from 13 residues. Unmatched junction bases numbered 2, after V lost 3 bases and J lost 6 bases.

This clonotype has ten or more counts. V usage is TRBV7-9 and J usage is TRBJ1-2, with 11 nucleotides matching TRBD1. The CDR3 sequence is 14 residues long. The germline CDR1 and CDR2 sequences are SEHNR and FQNEAQ (reference sequence). Losses at the gene ends were 3 bases for V and 4 bases for J; bases not matched to a gene: 1. This CDR3 is CASSLGQGVYGYTF. CDR3 DNA sequence: TGTGCCAGCAGCTTGGGACAGGGGGTCTATGGCTACACCTTC.

This clonotype was counted ten times or more. CDR3 nucleotide sequence: TGTGCCAGCAGTACCGATATTTTCCAGTACGAGCAGTACGTC. Its protein is CASSTDIFQYEQYV. The rearrangement uses TRBV6-2 or TRBV6-3 and TRBJ2-7; D is uncertain. Per germline, CDR1 MNHEY and CDR2 SVGEGT. The CDR3 spans 14 residues. The germline V and J ends were trimmed by 5 bases and 4 bases, with 15 bases remaining between them.

The J gene is TRBJ2-1, the V gene TRBV3-1; 8 bases line up with TRBD1. The CDR3 spans 15 residues. J gave up 4 bases and V 0 bases, and 2 bases lay outside the gene matches. The V gene's germline CDR1 is LGHDT and CDR2 YNNKEL (reference sequence). The DNA for the CDR3 is TGTGCCAGCAGCCAAGATGGGACAGGATACAATGAGCAGTTCTTC. This codes for CASSQDGTGYNEQFF.

J is TRBJ1-2 and V is TRBV20-1; possible D gene TRBD1, 5 bases. Germline CDR1 is DFQATT and CDR2 is SNEGSKA (reference sequence). Between the trimmed V and J ends, which lost 6 bases and 6 bases, there was a span of 23 bases. CDR3 size: 15 residues. The CDR3 DNA reads TGCAGTGCGACCCTCATAGGGGCAGGGCGAAATGGCTACACCTTC. Protein sequence: CSATLIGAGRNGYTF.

This clonotype has a handful of counts. This chain uses TRBV2 with TRBJ2-7; 11 nucleotides line up with TRBD2. Germline V gene sequence: CDR1 SNHLY, CDR2 FYNNEI. The CDR3 length is 16 residues. After removal of 1 base from V and 2 bases from J, the junction contained 4 bases not matched to a gene. DNA of the CDR3: TGTGCCAGCAGTGAAGTCGTGACTAGCGGGACCTACGAGCAGTACTTC. It codes for CASSEVVTSGTYEQYF.

This clonotype was seen many times. This sequence joins TRBV19 and TRBJ1-1; 7 bases map to TRBD1. The V gene end was trimmed by 5 bases and the J gene end by 5 bases; junction bases not matched to a gene: 11. CDR1 LNHDA and CDR2 SQIVND come from the germline V gene (reference sequence). CDR3 length equals 15 residues. The CDR3 bases are TGTGCCAGTAGTCCTCTGCCGGGACAGCAGACTGAAGCTTTCTTT. It yields the protein CASSPLPGQQTEAFF.

The table lists this clonotype with many counts. CDR3 DNA: TGTGCCAGCAGCTTAGGGCAGCCCACTGAAGCTTTCTTT. It is translated as CASSLGQPTEAFF. This chain joins TRBV7-9 and TRBJ1-1; D gene uncertain. Trimming removed 1 base from V and 4 bases from J, with 7 bases in between. Germline V CDR1 and CDR2: SEHNR, FQNEAQ (reference sequence). This CDR3 has 13 amino acids.

The chain combines TRBV7-6 with TRBJ2-1, with 11 bases identical to TRBD2. The ends lost 5 bases at V and 2 bases at J; junction bases unmatched: 8. The CDR3 runs to 17 residues. CDR1 is SGHVS and CDR2 is FNYEAQ in the germline V gene. The CDR3 DNA is TGTGCCAGCAGCATTCTTAGCGGGGGGGCCGCCTACAATGAGCAGTTCTTC. Amino acids: CASSILSGGAAYNEQFF. Based on the CDR3 plus reference TRBV7-6 and TRBJ2-1, the full variable domain is GAGVSQSPRYKVTKRGQDVALRCDPISGHVSLYWYRQALGQGPEFLTYFNYEAQQDKSGLPNDRFSAERPEGSISTLTIQRTEQRDSAMYRCASSILSGGAAYNEQFFGPGTRLTVL.

This clonotype was recorded many times. The J gene is TRBJ1-1, the V gene TRBV28; the D gene is possibly TRBD1 (5 bases). Between the trimmed V and J ends, which lost 5 bases and 1 base, there was a span of 8 bases. The germline CDR1 and CDR2 sequences are MDHEN and SYDVKM. This CDR3 contains 13 residues. As DNA, the CDR3 is TGTGCCAGCAGTCATACAGGGAACACTGAAGCTTTCTTT. This sequence encodes CASSHTGNTEAFF.

This clonotype came up many times. The gene calls are TRBV7-6 and TRBJ2-5; tentatively, D is TRBD1 (6 bases). Trimming took 5 bases from V and 3 from J, leaving 25 bases between them. Looked up from germline, CDR1 is SGHVS and CDR2 is FNYEAQ. The CDR3 covers 18 residues. The CDR3 reads CASSQATFGQLSEETQYF. In DNA, the CDR3 is TGTGCCAGCAGCCAGGCAACGTTCGGACAGCTATCTGAAGAGACCCAGTACTTC.

This sequence joins TRBV6-2 or TRBV6-3 and TRBJ2-7; TRBD2 might be the D (6 bases). The germline CDR1 and CDR2 sequences are MNHEY and SVGEGT. CDR3 size: 12 residues. Deletions cut 3 bases from V and 5 bases from J, with 8 bases between. This CDR3 is CASSYPGDEQYV. The CDR3 DNA reads TGTGCCAGCAGTTATCCGGGAGACGAGCAGTACGTC.

The rearrangement uses TRBV4-1 and TRBJ1-1; a possible D gene is TRBD1 (6 bases). Germline-derived CDR1 and CDR2 are MGHRA and YSYEKL. Trimming removed 4 bases at V and 0 bases at J, with 18 bases between. This CDR3 region has 17 residues. The CDR3 sequence: CASSPPGQRNMNTEAFF. Written as DNA, the CDR3 is TGCGCCAGCAGCCCACCGGGACAAAGAAACATGAACACTGAAGCTTTCTTT.

This chain joins TRBV7-8 and TRBJ2-7; 8 bases are shared with TRBD2. V lost 5 bases to trimming and J lost 3 bases; unmatched junction nucleotides: 9. The length of the CDR3 is 15 residues. Germline CDR1 is SGHVS and CDR2 is FQNEAQ. The chain's CDR3 is CASSPSVAGNYEQYF. The DNA of the CDR3 is TGTGCCAGCAGCCCCTCGGTAGCGGGGAACTACGAGCAGTACTTC. Variable domain in full (rest from reference TRBV7-8 and TRBJ2-7): GAGVSQSPRYKVAKRGQDVALRCDPISGHVSLFWYQQALGQGPEFLTYFQNEAQLDKSGLPSDRFFAERPEGSVSTLKIQRTQQEDSAVYLCASSPSVAGNYEQYFGPGTRLTVT.

There are a few counts of this clonotype. The chain employs TRBV25-1 and TRBJ1-1, with 10 bases fitting TRBD1. Looked up from germline, CDR1 is MGHDK and CDR2 is SYGVNS. The CDR3 length is 18 residues. The ends lost 4 bases at V and 3 bases at J; junction bases unmatched: 14. The CDR3 bases are TGTGCCAGCAGTGGCACAATCGGGACAGGGGCGAGGGACACTGAAGCTTTCTTT. Encoded protein: CASSGTIGTGARDTEAFF.

This clonotype turned up a few times. As DNA, the CDR3 is TGTGCCAGCAGCAAGGGGTTGGGCGGCACTGAAGCTTTCTTT. It specifies CASSKGLGGTEAFF. V and J are TRBV14 and TRBJ1-1, with D perhaps TRBD1 (5 bases). Trimming cost V 5 bases and J 4 bases, with 14 bases left between them. In germline, CDR1 is SGHDN, CDR2 FVKESK. The CDR3 is made up of 14 amino acids.